This T cell receptor beta chain was sequenced during a study of T cell repertoires in ileal Crohn's disease. Study findings and constraints: Clonal expansions were more frequent in active smokers than non-smokers at surgery. High-frequency clones were more common in sorted CD8 than CD4 cells.

On this clone itself: Its antigen is not identified.

Repertoires were generated with immunoSEQ multiplex PCR, while TCRdb's copy carries only in-frame clones and drops some. The data contain 30,000 to 35,000 clones, roughly 75% of them singletons. Germline-derived CDR1 and CDR2 are SGHTA and FQGNSA. This CDR3 is built from 13 residues. V lost 5 bases to trimming and J lost 7 bases, with 15 bases between them. Sequenced input: ileal tissue. V gene TRBV7-2 combines with J gene TRBJ2-7; D call uncertain. The receptor was isolated from an adult with Crohn's disease. CDR3: CASSLIPSREQYF. The CDR3 region has the DNA TGTGCCAGCAGCCTTATCCCCTCTCGGGAGCAGTACTTC.